This T cell receptor beta chain was documented in a study of T cell responses to AZD1222 COVID-19 vaccine. Regarding the study as a whole: In the spike-specific TCR repertoire, nearly half reportedly target unmutated variant regions.

Sequencing was performed with immunoSEQ multiplex PCR; in TCRdb, only in-frame clones are kept and a portion is missing. The sample consists of around 160,000 clones, around 92% of them appearing once. Comment on this clone: Its target is not known.

Sequencing used peripheral blood, obtained 28 days after the second AZD1222 dose. This clonotype was obtained from an adult who received the AZD1222 COVID-19 vaccine.

The CDR3 region is CASGLVVDRAYNSPLHF. In DNA form, the CDR3 reads TGTGCTAGTGGTTTGGTAGTGGACAGGGCTTATAATTCACCCCTCCACTTT. This chain uses TRBV12-5 with TRBJ1-6, with 8 nucleotides matching TRBD1. Germline CDR1 is LGHNT and CDR2 is FRNRAP. The V segment lost 0 bases and the J segment 4 bases; nucleotides outside the gene matches: 5. This CDR3 region has 17 residues.